These 6 T cell receptor beta chains were sequenced from one sample in a study of blood T cells in healthy people across ages. Combining a sample-barcoded 5' primer with a J-beta primer mix, a second PCR ran for roughly 7 to 12 cycles. A single record per CDR3 protein comes from TCRdb applying MiXCR to the 5' RACE reads. Found here are over 550,000 distinct CDR3 sequences, about 30% of them singletons; the top ten hold 15% to 18%. Sequencing was done on a sample of blood. These receptors originate from a woman at least 80 years old in good health.

Comments on this clonotype: A read error may explain this, as a much larger clone is one base away. V is TRBV2 and J is TRBJ2-3, with D possibly being TRBD1 or TRBD2 (5 bases each). Trimming left V 6 bases short and J 0 bases short, with 10 bases between. CDR1 is SNHLY, CDR2 FYNNEI, per germline. This CDR3 contains 14 residues. The DNA of the CDR3 is TGTGCCAGCAGCTCGGGGCGGAGCACAGATACGCAGTATTTT. This encodes CASSSGRSTDTQYF.

The chain carries TRBV28 and TRBJ2-7; TRBD2 is a possible D gene (6 bases). Trimming pared 8 bases from V and 1 base from J, leaving 15 bases between. The CDR3 loop spans 14 amino acids. Germline loops: CDR1 MDHEN, CDR2 SYDVKM. The CDR3 protein is CASRQERVSYEQYF. CDR3 coding DNA: TGTGCCAGCCGCCAGGAGCGGGTATCCTACGAGCAGTACTTC.

The DNA of the CDR3 is TGCGCCAGCAGCTCAACAGGGGGCGGGAACACTGAAGCTTTCTTT. Amino acid sequence: CASSSTGGGNTEAFF. V gene TRBV5-1 combines with J gene TRBJ1-1; 9 bases line up with TRBD1. The CDR3 sequence is 15 residues long. J lost 1 base, V lost 3 bases, and 4 bases had no gene match. CDR1 is SGHRS and CDR2 is YFSETQ in the germline V gene.

This clonotype turned up a few times. One junction end does not reproduce the germline sequence, and a read error may be involved. The V call is TRBV4-1, the J call TRBJ1-5; D uncertain. The germline V gene has CDR1 MGHRA and CDR2 YSYEKL. This CDR3 has 12 residues. This chain's CDR3 is CAGSQDLGPQHF. In nucleotides, the CDR3 is TGCGCCGGCAGCCAAGACCTCGGGCCCCAGCATTTT.

The CDR3 nucleotides read TGTGCCAGCAGCCCACAAGGGGCCAACGTCCTGACTTTC. This codes for CASSPQGANVLTF. The V and J genes are TRBV9 and TRBJ2-6; no clear D. V was cut by 4 bases and J by 4 bases, with 6 bases left in between. From germline, CDR1 is SGDLS and CDR2 YYNGEE. This CDR3 contains 13 residues.

On this clonotype: No conserved phenylalanine or tryptophan ends this CDR3, so it is likely a read error. This chain uses TRBV5-1 with TRBJ1-6; D is uncertain. CDR1 is SGHRS, CDR2 YFSETQ, per germline. The length of the CDR3 is 15 residues. The V and J ends lost 1 base and 10 bases respectively, with 15 bases between them. Written as DNA, the CDR3 is TGCGCCAGCAGCTTGTCGGCACAAGAGGGATCACCCCTCCACTCT. Residues: CASSLSAQEGSPLHS.